This entry lists 22 T cell receptor beta chains sequenced from one sample in a study of Ad26.COV2.S vaccination and SARS-CoV-2 variants. Here immunoSEQ multiplex PCR was the method, and the copy in TCRdb shows in-frame clones only, minus some. The table lists 300,000 to 400,000 clones, approximately 86% of them singletons. Sample treatment: around 19 received Ad26.COV2.S at low or high dose, single or two shots; about 5 received placebo; per-sample allocation not given. Specimens were obtained on day 63 following the first vaccine or placebo injection. The source was peripheral blood, collected in a trial of Ad26.COV2.S vaccine versus placebo. The source is a person between 18 and 65 years old who received the Ad26.COV2.S COVID-19 vaccine or a placebo.

The chain recombines TRBV9 with TRBJ2-6, with D perhaps matching TRBD1 (6 bases). The CDR3 sequence is 15 residues long. Germline V gene sequence: CDR1 SGDLS, CDR2 YYNGEE. Between the trimmed V and J ends, which lost 2 bases and 4 bases, there was a span of 10 bases. Here the CDR3 reads CASSVTGTGANVLTF. CDR3 nucleotide sequence: TGTGCCAGCAGCGTCACAGGGACCGGGGCCAACGTCCTGACTTTC.

The chain joins TRBV11-3 to TRBJ2-7; D remains ambiguous. This CDR3 contains 18 residues. Deletions cut 4 bases from V and 4 bases from J, with 26 bases between. Germline assignment: CDR1 SGHNT and CDR2 YENEEA. The CDR3 here is CASSSRCGGVRYVYEQYF. The CDR3 DNA follows: TGTGCCAGCAGCTCGAGGTGTGGTGGGGTTCGGTATGTGTACGAGCAGTACTTC.

J is TRBJ1-3 and V is TRBV5-1; D call uncertain. The CDR3 sequence is 12 residues long. CDR1 and CDR2 from the germline V gene are SGHRS and YFSETQ. V was shortened by 6 bases and J by 1 base, with 5 bases between the two germline ends. CDR3: CASKGSGNTIYF. The CDR3 DNA reads TGCGCCAGCAAAGGGTCTGGAAACACCATATATTTT.

In DNA form, the CDR3 reads TGTGCCAGCAGCTTGGTTGGAGCGGGGGGGCAGGATACGCAGTATTTT. Translating gives CASSLVGAGGQDTQYF. The V call is TRBV5-8, the J call TRBJ2-3; TRBD2 agrees at 10 bases. V lost 0 bases and J lost 6; bases outside the gene matches: 7. The CDR3 sequence is 16 residues long. From germline, CDR1 is SGHTS and CDR2 YDEGEE.

The chain links TRBV28 to TRBJ2-1; D is unclear. V lost 3 bases, J lost 4 bases, and 7 bases lay in between. The CDR3 has 13 residues. CDR1 MDHEN and CDR2 SYDVKM come from the germline V gene. The CDR3 region has the DNA TGTGCCAGCAGTTTTTCCGGGTACAATGAGCAGTTCTTC. This encodes CASSFSGYNEQFF.

The CDR3 spells CASSDWTGWDVDEQFF. The CDR3 region has the DNA TGTGCCAGTAGTGACTGGACAGGGTGGGATGTCGATGAGCAGTTCTTC. The chain uses TRBV19 and TRBJ2-1; 8 bases agree with TRBD1. This CDR3 comprises 16 residues. J gave up 8 bases and V 5 bases, and 14 bases lay outside the gene matches. Germline CDR1 and CDR2: LNHDA and SQIVND (reference sequence).

This chain links TRBV4-1 with TRBJ1-2; D remains ambiguous. There are 14 residues in the CDR3. Per germline, CDR1 MGHRA and CDR2 YSYEKL. Trimming took off 5 bases at V and 3 bases at J, with 13 bases between the two ends. The CDR3 bases are TGCGCCAGCAGCTACCCTGGGGTCCACTATGGCTACACCTTC. Protein: CASSYPGVHYGYTF.

The gene calls are TRBV4-3 and TRBJ2-2, with D unresolved. The length of the CDR3 is 14 residues. The V end was cut by 0 bases, the J end by 7 bases, with 9 bases between. Germline V lookup: CDR1 LGHNA, CDR2 YSLEER. The DNA of the CDR3 is TGCGCCAGCAGCCAAGAAGAACCTGTCGGGGAGCTGTTTTTT. Protein product: CASSQEEPVGELFF.

The chain employs TRBV9 and TRBJ2-5; 14 bases match TRBD2. CDR1 is SGDLS and CDR2 is YYNGEE in the germline V gene. The CDR3 totals 15 residues. V lost 3 bases to trimming and J lost 7 bases; unmatched junction nucleotides: 5. In DNA, the CDR3 is TGTGCCAGCAGCGGGGGACTAGCGGGGGTCGGGACCCAGTACTTC. Its translation: CASSGGLAGVGTQYF.

V is TRBV5-1 and J is TRBJ2-7, with 8 bases fitting TRBD1. Germline V gene sequence: CDR1 SGHRS, CDR2 YFSETQ. The CDR3 runs to 14 residues. The V and J ends lost 0 bases and 4 bases, in that order; junction bases with no gene match: 3. CDR3 coding DNA: TGCGCCAGCAGCTTGGAGGGACAGGATTACGAGCAGTACTTC. It yields the protein CASSLEGQDYEQYF.

The chain carries TRBV4-2 and TRBJ1-1; D unresolved. The CDR3 sequence is 13 residues long. Trimming shortened V by 4 bases and J by 6 bases, and 12 bases separated the two germline ends. CDR1 and CDR2 (germline): LGHNA, YNFKEQ. In DNA form, the CDR3 reads TGTGCCAGCAGCCCGGCCTCGGAACCTGAAGCTTTCTTT. This sequence encodes CASSPASEPEAFF.

This rearrangement joins TRBV28 to TRBJ1-1; D not resolved. Germline V gene lookup returns CDR1 MDHEN and CDR2 SYDVKM. The CDR3 is 15 residues long. V was trimmed by 3 bases and J by 0 bases, leaving 11 bases between them. CDR3 sequence (DNA): TGTGCCAGCAGTTTGTCGGGGATCATGAACACTGAAGCTTTCTTT. Its translation is CASSLSGIMNTEAFF. Combining the CDR3 with reference TRBV28 and TRBJ1-1 gives the whole variable domain DVKVTQSSRYLVKRTGEKVFLECVQDMDHENMFWYRQDPGLGLRLIYFSYDVKMKEKGDIPEGYSVSREKKERFSLILESASTNQTSMYLCASSLSGIMNTEAFFGQGTRLTVV.

The chain has TRBV30 and TRBJ2-7; D is perhaps TRBD1 (5 bases). CDR1 GTSNPN and CDR2 SVGIG come from the germline V gene (reference sequence). V dropped 6 bases and J dropped 2 bases, with 17 bases sitting between them. The CDR3 has 14 amino acids. The CDR3 DNA reads as TGTGCCTGTAAACCTCTGGACACCACCTACGAGCAGTACTTC. Translation gives CACKPLDTTYEQYF.

CDR3 in amino acids: CASSPHYLGETQYF. Here the CDR3 DNA reads TGTGCCAGCAGCCCGCACTACCTCGGGGAGACCCAGTACTTC. The rearrangement joins TRBV7-8 to TRBJ2-5; no definite D call. The CDR3 sequence is 14 residues long. Germline V lookup: CDR1 SGHVS, CDR2 FQNEAQ. The V end was cut by 5 bases, the J end by 5 bases, with 15 bases between.

CDR3: CAIQPGQGVGDTEAFF. DNA for the CDR3: TGTGCCATCCAACCGGGACAGGGTGTGGGGGACACTGAAGCTTTCTTT. This sequence joins TRBV7-9 and TRBJ1-1; the match to TRBD1 covers 9 bases. The CDR3 has 16 amino acids. The trim removed 10 bases at V and 3 bases at J, leaving 15 bases unmatched. Germline V gene lookup returns CDR1 SEHNR and CDR2 FQNEAQ (reference sequence).

This rearrangement joins TRBV3-1 (or the pseudogene TRBV3-2) to TRBJ1-3; D is possibly TRBD1 (5 bases). The germline V gene encodes CDR1 LGHDT and CDR2 YNNKEL (reference sequence). The CDR3 contains 18 residues. Trimming cost V 0 bases and J 2 bases, with 17 bases left between them. CDR3 DNA sequence: TGTGCCAGCAGCCAAGATCGGACGGACATAATCCCTGGAAACACCATATATTTT. Amino acids: CASSQDRTDIIPGNTIYF.

The V gene is TRBV5-1, the J gene TRBJ1-4, with a tentative D call TRBD1 (6 bases). Trimming stripped 4 bases from V and 7 bases from J, with 20 bases between. CDR1 SGHRS and CDR2 YFSETQ come from the germline V gene. The CDR3 is 16 residues long. Written as DNA, the CDR3 is TGCGCCAGCAGCCTGGTGGAGGGGGGCTTGGGTGAAAAACTGTTTTTT. Amino acid sequence: CASSLVEGGLGEKLFF.

V usage is TRBV28 and J usage is TRBJ1-2; perhaps TRBD1 as D (5 bases). Germline lookup yields CDR1 MDHEN and CDR2 SYDVKM. The CDR3 has 15 residues. Trimming removed 6 bases at V and 4 bases at J, with 18 bases between. The CDR3 reads CASSSRGGVLYGYTF. The CDR3 DNA reads as TGTGCCAGCAGCTCCCGTGGAGGGGTTCTCTATGGCTACACCTTC.

This sequence joins TRBV19 and TRBJ2-7, with D possibly matching TRBD2 (6 bases). The CDR3 is 16 residues long. Trimming removed 1 base from V and 3 bases from J, with 16 bases in between. Germline V lookup: CDR1 LNHDA, CDR2 SQIVND (reference sequence). In DNA, the CDR3 is TGTGCCAGTAGTATAGGTGGGACTTTGGAAAGCTACGAGCAGTACTTC. Translating gives CASSIGGTLESYEQYF. The full variable domain, with the rest looked up from reference TRBV19 and TRBJ2-7, is DGGITQSPKYLFRKEGQNVTLSCEQNLNHDAMYWYRQDPGQGLRLIYYSQIVNDFQKGDIAEGYSVSREKKESFPLTVTSAQKNPTAFYLCASSIGGTLESYEQYFGPGTRLTVT.

The genes are TRBV3-1 (or the pseudogene TRBV3-2) and TRBJ2-2, with TRBD2 matching 7 bases. The V segment lost 2 bases and the J segment 7 bases; nucleotides outside the gene matches: 10. CDR3 length: 16 residues. Germline V gene lookup returns CDR1 LGHDT and CDR2 YNNKEL (reference sequence). The CDR3 sequence is CASSQRGASGLGELFF. CDR3 coding DNA: TGTGCCAGCAGCCAACGCGGGGCTAGCGGCCTCGGGGAGCTGTTTTTT.

The chain couples TRBV18 to TRBJ2-1; 9 bases match TRBD2. The J segment lost 6 bases and the V segment lost 6 bases, leaving 9 bases of the junction unmatched. Per germline, CDR1 KGHSH and CDR2 LQKENI. This CDR3 is built from 15 residues. The CDR3 bases are TGTGCCAGCTCGCAAGGGGCTAGCGGGGCCAATGAGCAGTTCTTC. Its translation is CASSQGASGANEQFF.

The chain links TRBV6-5 to TRBJ2-5; D might be TRBD2 (6 bases). Germline lookup yields CDR1 MNHEY and CDR2 SVGAGI. The CDR3 is made up of 13 amino acids. Trimming took off 6 bases at V and 5 bases at J, with 13 bases between the two ends. The CDR3 DNA reads TGTGCCAGCAGCCGCGGGGTAGCGGAGACCCAGTACTTC. Its protein is CASSRGVAETQYF.